The present T cell receptor (beta chain) was sequenced within a study of T cells expressing NK-cell markers. Across the whole study: The TCR beta repertoires were obtained from sorted CD3+CD56+NKG2C+, CD3+CD56+NKG2C- and CD3+CD56-NKG2C+ T cells.

This CDR3 region has 17 residues. Germline assignment: CDR1 SEHNR and CDR2 FQNEAQ (reference sequence). Beta-chain TCR cDNA was generated via 5'RACE template switching with UMIs. TCRdb derives one entry per CDR3 protein from the 5' RACE reads, leaving out DNA. Across about 550,000 distinct CDR3 sequences, the top ten clones capture 3.5% to 4.5% of the sample. The chain has TRBV7-9 and TRBJ2-3; absent DNA, TCRdb's TRBD2 call cannot be checked. The TCR originated in a man aged 18 to 35 in good health. The sequencing input was blood T cells: a sorted CD56 or NKG2C T cell subset, CD4+ or CD8+ T cells, or bulk PBMC T cells (not recorded which). The CDR3 sequence: CASRPGLAGVGTDTQYF.